The 5 T cell receptor beta chains below come from one sample, sequenced in a study of blood T cell repertoires in COVID-19 (dated by TCRdb to the early 2020s). Library prep was done by the immunoSEQ multiplex PCR assay. Entries here come from immuneACCESS through TCRdb and include only in-frame sequences with V and J called. Some clones fail to appear in such tables; in the studies checked, an unresolved V gene covers under half of the shortfall, and the cause of the remainder is unknown. The sample records around 130,000 clones, roughly 84% of which are singletons. Of the sample, under 5% falls within the top ten clones. Source material: peripheral blood. The receptors originated from a man between 60 and 75 years old with acute or convalescent COVID-19.

V gene TRBV19 combines with J gene TRBJ1-4; D is unclear. CDR1 and CDR2 from the germline V gene are LNHDA and SQIVND (reference sequence). CDR3 length: 15 residues. With 5 bases removed from V and 4 bases from J, the gap between germline ends came to 14 bases. Here the CDR3 reads CASSPPTNGNEKLFF. The CDR3 nucleotides are TGTGCCAGTAGTCCCCCGACAAATGGTAATGAAAAACTGTTTTTT.

This chain connects TRBV27 to TRBJ1-2; D unclear. CDR3 size: 13 residues. CDR1 is MNHEY and CDR2 is SMNVEV in the germline V gene (reference sequence). Trimming removed 5 bases at V and 5 bases at J, with 12 bases between. In DNA form, the CDR3 reads TGTGCCAGCAGTCCTTCGGGGAAATATGGCTACACCTTC. Its translation: CASSPSGKYGYTF.

V gene TRBV19 combines with J gene TRBJ2-4; D possibly corresponds to TRBD2 (6 bases). Germline CDR1 is LNHDA and CDR2 is SQIVND (reference sequence). V lost 4 bases to trimming and J lost 1 base, with 8 bases between them. The CDR3 runs to 14 residues. CDR3 loop: CASSTGVAKNIQYF. CDR3 in DNA: TGTGCCAGTAGTACGGGGGTGGCCAAAAACATTCAGTACTTC.

The J gene is TRBJ2-5, the V gene TRBV7-8, with D possibly being TRBD1 (5 bases). The CDR3 extends over 14 amino acids. Deletions cut 5 bases from V and 5 bases from J, with 15 bases between. From germline, CDR1 is SGHVS and CDR2 FQNEAQ. The DNA for the CDR3 is TGTGCCAGCAGCCACACGGCAGGGTCGGAGACCCAGTACTTC. It yields the protein CASSHTAGSETQYF.

The chain recombines TRBV4-2 with TRBJ2-5, with TRBD1 matching over 7 bases. The CDR3 extends over 15 amino acids. After removal of 4 bases from V and 13 bases from J, the junction contained 18 bases not matched to a gene. Germline V gives CDR1 LGHNA, CDR2 YNFKEQ. The CDR3 sequence is CASSRFRGPQEMGYF. In DNA form, the CDR3 reads TGTGCCAGCAGCCGGTTTAGGGGGCCCCAAGAGATGGGGTACTTC.